The 4 T cell receptor beta chains below were found in one sample sequenced in a study of long-term antiretroviral therapy in people with HIV. Runs used v3.0 of the immunoSEQ assay and were done at survey level. Generated by immunoSEQ multiplex PCR, the TCRdb table keeps only in-frame clones and is missing some. Among more than 25,000 clones listed, around 90% were seen once. The sample in question was unsorted PBMCs, obtained 1.8 years after starting antiretroviral therapy. The source is a woman in her late teens or twenties with HIV.

The J gene is TRBJ2-7, the V gene TRBV6-5, with D hard to call. The CDR3 has 12 amino acids. V gave up 0 bases and J gave up 6 bases, with 6 bases separating them. Germline V CDR1 and CDR2: MNHEY, SVGAGI. This chain's CDR3 is CASSYSRGEQYF. The DNA for the CDR3 is TGTGCCAGCAGTTACTCGAGAGGCGAGCAGTACTTC.

This clone was found once. CDR3: CASSQGALTSNEQFF. CDR3 DNA sequence: TGCGCCAGCAGCCAAGGTGCTCTCACCTCCAATGAGCAGTTCTTC. This chain uses TRBV4-1 with TRBJ2-1; D not certain. Germline V gene lookup returns CDR1 MGHRA and CDR2 YSYEKL. The CDR3 loop spans 15 amino acids. Trimming removed 1 base from V and 6 bases from J, with 13 bases in between.

The genes are TRBV6-1 and TRBJ1-5; D ambiguous. Germline CDR1 and CDR2: MNHNS and SASEGT. Trimming pared 3 bases from V and 5 bases from J, leaving 8 bases between. This CDR3 spans 13 amino acids. CDR3 nucleotides: TGTGCCAGCAGTGAGGAAAGAGATCAGCCCCAGCATTTT. Its protein is CASSEERDQPQHF.

The chain couples TRBV2 to TRBJ1-6; the match to TRBD1 covers 9 bases. Germline values: CDR1 SNHLY, CDR2 FYNNEI. CDR3 length equals 13 residues. Unmatched junction bases numbered 0, after V lost 6 bases and J lost 6 bases. In DNA form, the CDR3 reads TGTGCCAGCAGGGACAGGGGTAATTCACCCCTCCACTTT. Amino acids: CASRDRGNSPLHF.